Below, one TCR beta chain is given with its context. This record comes from a study of shared clonotypes between healthy human individuals. The length of the CDR3 is 16 residues. Germline V gene lookup returns CDR1 SGDLS and CDR2 YYNGEE. V lost 2 bases, J lost 0 bases, and 15 bases lay in between. TCRdb keeps only in-frame clones here, not all; method: immunoSEQ multiplex PCR. The sample has over a million clones, about 84% seen once. The TCR originated in a man aged 18 to 29 in good health. Some clones in this sample may be carry-over from other donors' samples. This chain links TRBV9 with TRBJ2-7, with D maybe TRBD2 (5 bases). Sequenced material: memory CD4+ T cells from PBMCs. Subset described: CD45RA-negative fraction. The CDR3 nucleotides are TGTGCCAGCAGCGTTGGTCCGGCAGCGGCCTCCTACGAGCAGTACTTC. The encoded protein is CASSVGPAAASYEQYF.